These 23 T cell receptor beta chains came from one sample sequenced in a study of cytomegalovirus exposure and HLA in healthy donors. Both 60 Vbeta primers and 13 Jbeta primers went into the PCR. Data came from immunoSEQ multiplex PCR; TCRdb stores just in-frame clones and leaves some out. The sample carries roughly 190,000 clones, 60% to 80% recorded once. Sequenced input: PBMCs. These receptors were taken from a man aged 40-55 years in good health and CMV-seronegative.

The chain links TRBV5-1 to TRBJ2-3, with D maybe TRBD2 (5 bases). Between the trimmed V and J ends, which lost 5 bases and 3 bases, there was a span of 10 bases. The CDR3 consists of 13 residues. The germline V gene has CDR1 SGHRS and CDR2 YFSETQ. Written as DNA, the CDR3 is TGCGCCAGCAGTTCTAGCTTTACAGATACGCAGTATTTT. Its translation: CASSSSFTDTQYF.

The gene calls are TRBV19 and TRBJ1-1, with D hard to call. Germline lookup yields CDR1 LNHDA and CDR2 SQIVND (reference sequence). V lost 5 bases to trimming and J lost 2 bases, with 9 bases between them. CDR3 length: 13 amino acids. This CDR3 is CASSLAANTEAFF. The CDR3 bases are TGTGCCAGTAGTCTTGCGGCAAACACTGAAGCTTTCTTT.

The V gene is TRBV10-3, the J gene TRBJ1-2; 7 bases line up with TRBD1. The germline V gene encodes CDR1 ENHRY and CDR2 SYGVKD. The V and J ends lost 5 bases and 3 bases, in that order; junction bases with no gene match: 6. The CDR3 runs 14 residues. The CDR3: CAISSHGTDYGYTF. The CDR3 DNA follows: TGTGCCATCAGTTCGCACGGGACAGACTATGGCTACACCTTC.

The chain joins TRBV5-5 to TRBJ1-2, with D maybe TRBD1 (6 bases). The CDR3 has 15 amino acids. Germline lookup yields CDR1 SGHKS and CDR2 YYEKEE (reference sequence). The germline V and J ends were trimmed by 0 bases and 4 bases, with 13 bases remaining between them. DNA of the CDR3: TGTGCCAGCAGCTTGGCGGGGGGGCGGGGCTATGGCTACACCTTC. Its translation is CASSLAGGRGYGYTF.

The chain carries TRBV5-1 and TRBJ2-6; D is possibly TRBD2 (5 bases). The CDR3 has 17 amino acids. With 0 bases removed from V and 0 bases from J, the gap between germline ends came to 10 bases. Germline loops: CDR1 SGHRS, CDR2 YFSETQ. CDR3 residues: CASSLGESISGANVLTF. The CDR3, as DNA: TGCGCCAGCAGCTTGGGGGAGTCGATCTCTGGGGCCAACGTCCTGACTTTC.

This clone was counted only a few times. The V gene is TRBV11-2, the J gene TRBJ2-1; 9 nucleotides match TRBD2. Trimming removed 5 bases from V and 4 bases from J; junction bases left unmatched: 9. The germline CDR1 and CDR2 sequences are SGHAT and FQNNGV. The CDR3 is made up of 16 amino acids. This CDR3 is CASSSRGGAKYNEQFF. CDR3 sequence (DNA): TGTGCCAGCAGCAGCCGCGGGGGGGCCAAATACAATGAGCAGTTCTTC.

The chain is built from TRBV30 and TRBJ1-2; TRBD1 is a possible D gene (5 bases). Germline values: CDR1 GTSNPN, CDR2 SVGIG (reference sequence). This CDR3 is 13 amino acids long. The V and J ends lost 2 bases and 13 bases respectively, with 20 bases between them. CDR3 bases: TGTGCCTGGAGTCCCGGGGACGGCGAGACTAGCACCTTC. It encodes CAWSPGDGETSTF.

The gene calls are TRBV5-1 and TRBJ2-5; 7 bases fit TRBD2. The V gene end was trimmed by 0 bases and the J gene end by 2 bases; junction bases not matched to a gene: 1. This CDR3 region has 14 residues. Germline values: CDR1 SGHRS, CDR2 YFSETQ. The CDR3 protein is CASSLEGLQETQYF. Here the CDR3 DNA reads TGCGCCAGCAGCTTGGAGGGACTACAAGAGACCCAGTACTTC.

The CDR3 spells CASSTQGLGDTQYF. CDR3 DNA: TGTGCCAGCAGCACACAGGGGTTGGGAGATACGCAGTATTTT. The rearrangement uses TRBV7-2 and TRBJ2-3; 7 bases align to TRBD1. The CDR3 is 14 amino acids. V was pared by 5 bases and J by 5 bases, with 7 bases of the junction left unmatched. CDR1 is SGHTA, CDR2 FQGNSA, per germline.

The J gene is TRBJ1-1, the V gene TRBV30, with a tentative D call TRBD1 (5 bases). Germline CDR1 reads GTSNPN; CDR2 reads SVGIG (reference sequence). Between the trimmed V and J ends, which lost 0 bases and 4 bases, there was a span of 12 bases. This CDR3 contains 14 residues. The CDR3 DNA follows: TGTGCCTGGAGTGTAGGCCGGGGGGGCACTGAAGCTTTCTTT. It is translated as CAWSVGRGGTEAFF.

The table lists this clone with a few counts. This rearrangement joins TRBV29-1 to TRBJ2-6; a weak D match, TRBD2 (7 bases). Trimming shortened V by 4 bases and J by 4 bases, and 14 bases separated the two germline ends. This CDR3 comprises 15 residues. The germline V gene encodes CDR1 SQVTM and CDR2 ANQGSEA. As DNA, the CDR3 is TGCAGCGTTGTGGGGGGGGCGAACGGGGCCAACGTCCTGACTTTC. It yields the protein CSVVGGANGANVLTF.

The J gene is TRBJ1-2, the V gene TRBV30, with 9 bases fitting TRBD1. The CDR3 extends over 15 amino acids. The V and J ends lost 2 bases and 7 bases, in that order; junction bases with no gene match: 11. Germline-derived CDR1 and CDR2 are GTSNPN and SVGIG (reference sequence). Written as DNA, the CDR3 is TGTGCCTGGAGTACCACAGGGGGCGAGGCTGGTGGCTACACCTTC. Translation: CAWSTTGGEAGGYTF.

The gene calls are TRBV29-1 and TRBJ2-1; the D is unclear. The CDR3 is 11 residues long. V was clipped by 8 bases and J by 7 bases, with 12 bases between them. Germline CDR1 reads SQVTM; CDR2 reads ANQGSEA. DNA for the CDR3: TGCAGCATCCTAAGCGCAAATGAGCAGTTCTTC. Encoded protein: CSILSANEQFF.

The J gene is TRBJ2-5, the V gene TRBV11-2; 9 nucleotides agree with TRBD1. The germline V gene has CDR1 SGHAT and CDR2 FQNNGV. Unmatched junction bases numbered 11, after V lost 5 bases and J lost 7 bases. The CDR3 is 15 residues long. CDR3: CASSPGTGIRLTQYF. CDR3 nucleotides: TGTGCCAGCAGCCCCGGGACAGGGATTCGATTGACCCAGTACTTC.

The chain joins TRBV7-2 to TRBJ1-1; 10 nucleotides align to TRBD1. The germline CDR1 and CDR2 sequences are SGHTA and FQGNSA. This CDR3 has 17 amino acids. V trimming: 7 bases; J trimming: 2 bases; junction bases outside the gene matches: 13. The CDR3 sequence is CASKRPGQGLRNTEAFF. CDR3 coding DNA: TGTGCCAGCAAACGTCCGGGACAGGGGCTTCGCAACACTGAAGCTTTCTTT.

The chain carries TRBV4-2 and TRBJ2-1; TRBD2 agrees at 11 bases. This CDR3 has 17 amino acids. With V trimmed by 4 bases and J by 6 bases, 11 bases remained unmatched. In germline, CDR1 is LGHNA, CDR2 YNFKEQ. The CDR3 bases are TGTGCCAGCAGCCGGGCCCTAGCGGGAGGCACGGGCAATGAGCAGTTCTTC. Its protein is CASSRALAGGTGNEQFF.

The chain recombines TRBV28 with TRBJ2-3; 11 nucleotides align to TRBD2. The CDR3 length is 17 residues. Trimming at V came to 8 bases and at J to 3 bases, leaving 13 bases not matched to a gene. Germline V gene data show CDR1 as MDHEN and CDR2 as SYDVKM. This chain's CDR3 is CASPVESSGGCTDTQYF. CDR3 nucleotide sequence: TGTGCCAGCCCCGTAGAATCTAGCGGGGGGTGTACAGATACGCAGTATTTT.

The rearrangement uses TRBV30 and TRBJ2-7, with 13 bases that match TRBD2. This CDR3 contains 14 residues. Germline CDR1 and CDR2: GTSNPN and SVGIG (reference sequence). The ends lost 1 base at V and 5 bases at J; junction bases unmatched: 2. CDR3 in amino acids: CAWSGTSGRDEQYF. DNA of the CDR3: TGTGCCTGGAGTGGTACTAGCGGGAGGGACGAGCAGTACTTC.

This chain connects TRBV5-6 to TRBJ2-5; D perhaps matches TRBD2 (5 bases). The CDR3 totals 13 residues. In germline, CDR1 is SGHDT, CDR2 YYEEEE. Trimming removed 1 base from V and 5 bases from J, with 9 bases in between. The CDR3 sequence is CASSLPPGETQYF. CDR3 nucleotide sequence: TGTGCCAGCAGCTTGCCCCCGGGGGAGACCCAGTACTTC. The full variable domain, with the rest looked up from reference TRBV5-6 and TRBJ2-5, is DAGVTQSPTHLIKTRGQQVTLRCSPKSGHDTVSWYQQALGQGPQFIFQYYEEEERQRGNFPDRFSGHQFPNYSSELNVNALLLGDSALYLCASSLPPGETQYFGPGTRLLVL.

The chain employs TRBV5-1 and TRBJ2-5, with 7 bases matching TRBD2. The last part of the DNA fits TRBJ2-7 better; the J call may be wrong. This CDR3 has 13 amino acids. The germline CDR1 and CDR2 sequences are SGHRS and YFSETQ. CDR3: CASSSSGEGEQYF. DNA for the CDR3: TGCGCCAGCAGCTCGTCGGGGGAGGGCGAGCAGTACTTC.

This clone has only a few counts. The chain recombines TRBV6-5 with TRBJ2-1; TRBD2 matches at 7 bases. V was pared by 4 bases and J by 3 bases, with 6 bases of the junction left unmatched. This CDR3 is built from 15 residues. Per the germline V gene, CDR1 is MNHEY and CDR2 is SVGAGI. CDR3 in DNA: TGTGCCAGCAGTTCGAGGGAGGGCCTCTACAATGAGCAGTTCTTC. It is translated as CASSSREGLYNEQFF.

V is TRBV19 and J is TRBJ2-1, with 7 bases lining up with TRBD2. CDR1 is LNHDA and CDR2 is SQIVND in the germline V gene (reference sequence). The CDR3 spans 14 residues. V lost 3 bases and J lost 5; bases outside the gene matches: 4. The CDR3 coding sequence is TGTGCCAGTAGTATGAACCTAGCGGACAATGAGCAGTTCTTC. Translating it yields CASSMNLADNEQFF.

The V call is TRBV30, the J call TRBJ1-1; TRBD1 is a possible D gene (6 bases). The CDR3 is 13 residues long. V lost 3 bases and J lost 1, with 9 bases in between. Germline V CDR1 and CDR2: GTSNPN, SVGIG (reference sequence). The CDR3: CAWSRGGNTEAFF. CDR3 nucleotides: TGTGCCTGGAGCCGAGGGGGGAACACTGAAGCTTTCTTT.